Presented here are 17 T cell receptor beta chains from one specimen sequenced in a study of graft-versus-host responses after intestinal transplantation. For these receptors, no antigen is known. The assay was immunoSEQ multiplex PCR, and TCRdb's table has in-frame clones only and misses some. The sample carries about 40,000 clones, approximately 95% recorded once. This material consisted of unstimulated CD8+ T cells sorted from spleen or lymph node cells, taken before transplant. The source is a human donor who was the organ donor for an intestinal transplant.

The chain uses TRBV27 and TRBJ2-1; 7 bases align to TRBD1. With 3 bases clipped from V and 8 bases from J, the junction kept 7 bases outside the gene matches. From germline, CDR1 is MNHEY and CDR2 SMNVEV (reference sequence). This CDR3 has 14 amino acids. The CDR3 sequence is CASSLTGLWDEQFF. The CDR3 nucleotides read TGTGCCAGCAGTTTGACAGGGCTCTGGGATGAGCAGTTCTTC.

CDR3 in amino acids: CASSLGIPYTYEQYF. The CDR3 DNA follows: TGTGCCAGCAGCTTAGGGATTCCCTATACCTACGAGCAGTACTTC. The rearrangement joins TRBV7-9 to TRBJ2-7; unclear D gene. The CDR3 has 15 amino acids. Germline CDR1 is SEHNR and CDR2 is FQNEAQ (reference sequence). Trimming stripped 1 base from V and 2 bases from J, with 12 bases between.

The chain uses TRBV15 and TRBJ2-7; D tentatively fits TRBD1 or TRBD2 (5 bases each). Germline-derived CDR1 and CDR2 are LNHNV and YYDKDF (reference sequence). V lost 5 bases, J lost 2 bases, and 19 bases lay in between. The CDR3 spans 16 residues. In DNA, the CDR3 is TGTGCCACCAGCGGCATTTTCGGGACGTATGCCTACGAGCAGTACTTC. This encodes CATSGIFGTYAYEQYF.

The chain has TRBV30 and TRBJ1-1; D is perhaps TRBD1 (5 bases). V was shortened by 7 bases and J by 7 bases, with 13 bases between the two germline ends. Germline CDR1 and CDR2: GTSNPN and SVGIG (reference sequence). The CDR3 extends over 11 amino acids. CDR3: CASRESGEAFF. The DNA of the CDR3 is TGTGCCTCCAGGGAGTCGGGTGAAGCTTTCTTT.

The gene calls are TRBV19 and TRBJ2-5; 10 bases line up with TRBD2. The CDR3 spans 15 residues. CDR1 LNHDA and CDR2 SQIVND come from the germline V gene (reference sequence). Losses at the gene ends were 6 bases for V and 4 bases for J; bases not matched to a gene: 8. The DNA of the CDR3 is TGTGCCAGTAGCCTAAGCGGGGGGGCCGGAGAGACCCAGTACTTC. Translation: CASSLSGGAGETQYF.

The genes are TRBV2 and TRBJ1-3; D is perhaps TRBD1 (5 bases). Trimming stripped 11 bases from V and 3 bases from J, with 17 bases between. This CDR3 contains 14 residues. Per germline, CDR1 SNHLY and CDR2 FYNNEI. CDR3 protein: CAGGAADFGNTIYF. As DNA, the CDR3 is TGTGCCGGAGGGGCGGCAGACTTTGGAAACACCATATATTTT.

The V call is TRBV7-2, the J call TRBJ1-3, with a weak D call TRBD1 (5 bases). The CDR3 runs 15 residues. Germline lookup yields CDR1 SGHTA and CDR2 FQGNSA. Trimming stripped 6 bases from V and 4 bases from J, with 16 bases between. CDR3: CASSPLIGVGNTIYF. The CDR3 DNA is TGTGCCAGCAGTCCACTAATAGGGGTCGGAAACACCATATATTTT.

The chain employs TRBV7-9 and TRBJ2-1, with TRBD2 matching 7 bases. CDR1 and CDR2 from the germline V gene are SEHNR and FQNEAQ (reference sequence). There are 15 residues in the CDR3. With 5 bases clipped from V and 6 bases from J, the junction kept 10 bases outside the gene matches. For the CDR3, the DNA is TGTGCCAGCAGCGTGTTAGCGGGTCAGAGCAATGAGCAGTTCTTC. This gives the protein CASSVLAGQSNEQFF.

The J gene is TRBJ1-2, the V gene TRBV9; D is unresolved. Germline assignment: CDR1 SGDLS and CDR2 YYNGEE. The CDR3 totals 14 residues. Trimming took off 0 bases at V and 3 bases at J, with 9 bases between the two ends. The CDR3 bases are TGTGCCAGCAGCGTAGCTTCTGGGGACTATGGCTACACCTTC. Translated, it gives CASSVASGDYGYTF. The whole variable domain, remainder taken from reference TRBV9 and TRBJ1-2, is DSGVTQTPKHLITATGQRVTLRCSPRSGDLSVYWYQQSLDQGLQFLIQYYNGEERAKGNILERFSAQQFPDLHSELNLSSLELGDSALYFCASSVASGDYGYTFGSGTRLTVV.

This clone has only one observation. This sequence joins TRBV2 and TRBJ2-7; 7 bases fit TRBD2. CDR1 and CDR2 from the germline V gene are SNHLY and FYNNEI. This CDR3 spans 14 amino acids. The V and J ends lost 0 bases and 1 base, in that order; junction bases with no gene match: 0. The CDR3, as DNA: TGTGCCAGCAGTGAAGCGGGGGGGTCCTACGAGCAGTACTTC. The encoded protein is CASSEAGGSYEQYF.

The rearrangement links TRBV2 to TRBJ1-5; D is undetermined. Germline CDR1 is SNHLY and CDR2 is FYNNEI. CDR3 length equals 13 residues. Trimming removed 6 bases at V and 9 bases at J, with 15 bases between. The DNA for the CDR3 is TGTGCCAGCAGGGCGGGTCCAATCTTGCCCCAGCATTTT. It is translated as CASRAGPILPQHF.

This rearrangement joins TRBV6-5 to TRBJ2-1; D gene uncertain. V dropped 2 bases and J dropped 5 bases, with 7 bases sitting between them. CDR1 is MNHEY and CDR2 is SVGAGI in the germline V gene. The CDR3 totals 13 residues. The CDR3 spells CASSYANNNEQFF. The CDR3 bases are TGTGCCAGCAGTTACGCCAATAACAATGAGCAGTTCTTC.

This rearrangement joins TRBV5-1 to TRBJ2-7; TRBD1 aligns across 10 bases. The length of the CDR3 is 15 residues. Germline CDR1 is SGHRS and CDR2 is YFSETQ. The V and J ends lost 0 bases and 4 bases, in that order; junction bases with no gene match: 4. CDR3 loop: CASSLGDRGRYEQYF. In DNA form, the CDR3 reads TGCGCCAGCAGCTTGGGGGACAGGGGTAGGTACGAGCAGTACTTC.

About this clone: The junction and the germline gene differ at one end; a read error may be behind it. DNA of the CDR3: TGTGCTAGCAGCTTAGTCCCTACTAGCGGGGGGAACAATGAGCAGTTCTTC. The encoded protein is CASSLVPTSGGNNEQFF. This chain uses TRBV7-7 with TRBJ2-1, with 12 bases lining up with TRBD2. This CDR3 comprises 17 residues. Germline V lookup: CDR1 SSHAT, CDR2 FNYEAQ (reference sequence). Variable domain in full (rest from reference TRBV7-7 and TRBJ2-1): GAGVSQSPRYKVTKRGQDVTLRCDPISSHATLYWYQQALGQGPEFLTYFNYEAQPDKSGLPSDRFSAERPEGSISTLTIQRTEQRDSAMYRCASSLVPTSGGNNEQFFGPGTRLTVL.

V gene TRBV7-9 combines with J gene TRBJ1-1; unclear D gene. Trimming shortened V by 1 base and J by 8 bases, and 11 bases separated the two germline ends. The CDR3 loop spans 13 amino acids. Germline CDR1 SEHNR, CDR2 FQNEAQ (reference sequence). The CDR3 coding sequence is TGTGCCAGCAGCTTAGGGCTCCTTCCGGAAGCTTTCTTT. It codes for CASSLGLLPEAFF.

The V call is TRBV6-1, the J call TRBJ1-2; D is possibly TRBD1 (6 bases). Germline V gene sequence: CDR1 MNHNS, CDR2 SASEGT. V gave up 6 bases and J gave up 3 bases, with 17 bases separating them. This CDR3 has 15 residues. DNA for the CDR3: TGTGCCAGCAGCCTAGGACAGCAACACTACTATGGCTACACCTTC. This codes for CASSLGQQHYYGYTF.

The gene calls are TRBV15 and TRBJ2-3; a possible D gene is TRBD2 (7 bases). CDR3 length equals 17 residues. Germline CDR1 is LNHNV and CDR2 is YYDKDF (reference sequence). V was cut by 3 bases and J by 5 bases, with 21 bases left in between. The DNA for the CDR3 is TGTGCCACCAGCAGGAACCTGCGCGGGGGCACGGGAGATACGCAGTATTTT. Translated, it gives CATSRNLRGGTGDTQYF.